The sequence of this TCR beta chain was determined in a study of human thymus T cells. Regarding the study as a whole: The related literature has documented a marked overlap of thymic repertoires among unrelated individuals. The authors found apparently biased V and J gene usage in thymic and blood repertoires.

Looked up from germline, CDR1 is SGHDT and CDR2 is YYEEEE. This CDR3 is 14 amino acids long. A remark on this clone: Its antigen is unidentified.

During corrective heart surgery, resections were taken, and the thymus tissue came from them. The donor group consisted of healthy Finnish infants who were having corrective surgery for congenital heart defects. TCRdb's table, derived via immunoSEQ multiplex PCR, lists solely in-frame clones and lacks some. The data hold tens of thousands of clones, with around 95% observed a single time. The J gene is TRBJ2-3, the V gene TRBV5-6; D not certain. The end of the DNA is better explained by TRBJ1-5, so the J call may be wrong. This sequence originates from a girl in the first two years of life with a congenital heart defect but otherwise immunologically healthy. The sequencing sample was made of thymus tissue. CDR3 sequence reads: CASRRTSATDTQHF. The CDR3 DNA is TGTGCCAGCAGGCGGACTAGCGCAACAGATACGCAGCATTTT.